The sequence of this T cell receptor beta chain was determined in a study of blood T cell repertoires in COVID-19. Profiling relied on immunoSEQ multiplex PCR, and the TCRdb table lists in-frame clones only, not all of them. The sample records about 230,000 clones, about 90% being singletons. The CDR3 totals 14 residues. J lost 4 bases, V lost 6 bases, and 6 bases had no gene match. Germline loops: CDR1 MDHEN, CDR2 SYDVKM. The chain couples TRBV28 to TRBJ1-3; 7 bases align to TRBD1. Sample: PBMCs or T cells enriched from blood (not recorded which). This receptor was taken from a woman between 50 and 59 years old in a cohort exposed to, infected with or recovered from COVID-19 (not recorded which). Here the CDR3 reads CASRATGAGNTIYF. The CDR3 DNA is TGTGCCAGCAGAGCAACAGGGGCCGGAAACACCATATATTTT.